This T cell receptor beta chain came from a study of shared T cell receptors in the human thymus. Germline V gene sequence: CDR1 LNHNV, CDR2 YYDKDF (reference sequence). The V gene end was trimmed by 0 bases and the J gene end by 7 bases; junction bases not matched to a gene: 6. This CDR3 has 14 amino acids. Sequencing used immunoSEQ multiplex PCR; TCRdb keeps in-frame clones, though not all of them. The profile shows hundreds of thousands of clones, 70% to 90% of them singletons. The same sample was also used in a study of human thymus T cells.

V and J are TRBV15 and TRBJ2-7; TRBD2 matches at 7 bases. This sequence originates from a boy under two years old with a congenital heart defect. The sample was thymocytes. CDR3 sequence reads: CATSRDGGGMEQYF. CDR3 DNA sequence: TGTGCCACCAGCAGAGATGGGGGGGGGATGGAGCAGTACTTC.